The 32 T cell receptor beta chains in this list originate from one sample, sequenced in a study of blood T cell repertoires in COVID-19. Profiling relied on immunoSEQ multiplex PCR, and the TCRdb table lists in-frame clones only, not all of them. The table lists around 300,000 clones, about 93% of them singletons. The specimen sequenced was PBMCs or T cells enriched from blood (not recorded which). Receptors originate from a woman in her thirties who had recovered from COVID-19.

The rearrangement joins TRBV10-3 to TRBJ2-3, with 9 positions matching TRBD2. The CDR3 loop spans 15 amino acids. Germline V lookup: CDR1 ENHRY, CDR2 SYGVKD. Germline trimming cut 4 bases from V and 2 bases from J; bases unmatched to any gene: 4. CDR3 in DNA: TGTGCCATCAGTGTCCTAGCGGGATCCACAGATACGCAGTATTTT. Encoded protein: CAISVLAGSTDTQYF.

As for this clone: This may come from a read error, since a much larger clone is one base off. The V call is TRBV6-2 or TRBV6-3, the J call TRBJ1-1, with TRBD1 matching 8 bases. Per the germline V gene, CDR1 is MNHEY and CDR2 is SVGEGT. J gave up 4 bases and V 5 bases, and 0 bases lay outside the gene matches. The CDR3 sequence is 12 residues long. Written as DNA, the CDR3 is TGTGCCAGCAGTACAGGGGGCACTGAAGCTTTCTTT. Protein product: CASSTGGTEAFF.

This clone appeared once. The rearrangement links TRBV6-5 to TRBJ1-6; maybe TRBD1 (5 bases). V lost 6 bases, J lost 7 bases, and 10 bases lay in between. CDR3 size: 13 residues. CDR1 is MNHEY and CDR2 is SVGAGI in the germline V gene. In nucleotides, the CDR3 is TGTGCCAGCAGGAGAGACAGCAATTCACCCCTCCACTTT. Its translation: CASRRDSNSPLHF.

This clone occurred once. The rearrangement uses TRBV5-1 and TRBJ2-1; the match to TRBD2 covers 10 bases. Looked up from germline, CDR1 is SGHRS and CDR2 is YFSETQ. This CDR3 has 16 residues. With V trimmed by 4 bases and J by 8 bases, 12 bases remained unmatched. This CDR3 is CASSHRTSGERYEQFF. The CDR3 bases are TGCGCCAGCAGCCACCGGACTAGCGGAGAGCGGTATGAGCAGTTCTTC.

In its sample, this clone was seen a few times. The V gene is TRBV28, the J gene TRBJ2-7; a possible D gene is TRBD1 (7 bases). The CDR3 length is 14 residues. Deletions cut 5 bases from V and 4 bases from J, with 15 bases between. Germline values: CDR1 MDHEN, CDR2 SYDVKM. CDR3 protein: CASSESQGRYEQYF. The CDR3 DNA sequence: TGTGCCAGCAGTGAATCACAGGGGAGGTACGAGCAGTACTTC.

V is TRBV7-2 and J is TRBJ2-7, with 7 bases lining up with TRBD1. The CDR3 is 13 amino acids. CDR1 and CDR2 from the germline V gene are SGHTA and FQGNSA. V lost 6 bases, J lost 2 bases, and 4 bases stayed unmatched. This CDR3 is CASRRQGAYEQYF. CDR3 coding DNA: TGTGCCAGCAGGAGACAGGGTGCCTACGAGCAGTACTTC.

V usage is TRBV9 and J usage is TRBJ2-7, with 10 bases that match TRBD2. The CDR3 loop spans 14 amino acids. With 3 bases clipped from V and 7 bases from J, the junction kept 7 bases outside the gene matches. Germline V lookup: CDR1 SGDLS, CDR2 YYNGEE. The CDR3 is CASSETGLAREQYF. The CDR3 nucleotides read TGTGCCAGCAGCGAAACGGGACTAGCGAGAGAGCAGTACTTC.

V gene TRBV19 combines with J gene TRBJ1-3; D gene uncertain. The CDR3 spans 14 residues. V was trimmed by 5 bases and J by 2 bases, leaving 10 bases between them. Germline CDR1 reads LNHDA; CDR2 reads SQIVND (reference sequence). DNA for the CDR3: TGTGCCAGTAGTTTTAGACAACCTGGAAACACCATATATTTT. Translating it yields CASSFRQPGNTIYF.

This clone has a handful of counts. V and J are TRBV6-4 and TRBJ2-3; 10 bases match TRBD2. This CDR3 has 15 amino acids. Trimming removed 4 bases from V and 5 bases from J; junction bases left unmatched: 6. CDR1 MRHNA and CDR2 SNTAGT come from the germline V gene. The CDR3 nucleotides read TGTGCCAGCAGTGTGCTAGCGGGAGATATAGATACGCAGTATTTT. It codes for CASSVLAGDIDTQYF.

The rearrangement joins TRBV19 to TRBJ2-1, with 12 bases that match TRBD2. Germline CDR1 and CDR2: LNHDA and SQIVND (reference sequence). The CDR3 loop spans 19 amino acids. J gave up 6 bases and V 5 bases, and 17 bases lay outside the gene matches. As DNA, the CDR3 is TGTGCCAGTAGTGTGCCCCCGGGACTAGCGGGTCTCAGGGGCAATGAGCAGTTCTTC. It is translated as CASSVPPGLAGLRGNEQFF. The entire variable domain, with the rest obtained from reference TRBV19 and TRBJ2-1, is as follows: DGGITQSPKYLFRKEGQNVTLSCEQNLNHDAMYWYRQDPGQGLRLIYYSQIVNDFQKGDIAEGYSVSREKKESFPLTVTSAQKNPTAFYLCASSVPPGLAGLRGNEQFFGPGTRLTVL.

The chain joins TRBV7-8 to TRBJ2-2; 12 positions agree with TRBD1. Losses at the gene ends were 5 bases for V and 1 base for J; bases not matched to a gene: 8. The germline V gene has CDR1 SGHVS and CDR2 FQNEAQ. CDR3 length: 18 amino acids. The CDR3 DNA reads as TGTGCCAGCAGCCCCCGGGACAGGGGGCTTCTGAACACCGGGGAGCTGTTTTTT. This codes for CASSPRDRGLLNTGELFF.

The rearrangement uses TRBV6-2 or TRBV6-3 and TRBJ1-5, with no clear D. Germline-derived CDR1 and CDR2 are MNHEY and SVGEGT. The CDR3 spans 14 residues. V lost 2 bases and J 7 bases, leaving 12 bases between the germline ends. This CDR3 is CASSYTSGTQPQHF. Written as DNA, the CDR3 is TGTGCCAGCAGTTACACTTCAGGCACGCAGCCCCAGCATTTT.

The chain recombines TRBV7-9 with TRBJ2-7, with 7 bases matching TRBD1. J was trimmed by 0 bases and V by 5 bases; bases with no gene match: 7. The CDR3 contains 15 residues. Per germline, CDR1 SEHNR and CDR2 FQNEAQ (reference sequence). In DNA form, the CDR3 reads TGTGCCAGCAGCCCTGGACAGGCTTTCTCCTACGAGCAGTACTTC. It encodes CASSPGQAFSYEQYF.

The chain carries TRBV6-6 and TRBJ1-5; no clear D gene. The ends were cut back, 0 bases at V and 7 bases at J, with 13 bases in the middle. There are 15 residues in the CDR3. Germline loops: CDR1 MNHNY, CDR2 SVGAGI (reference sequence). The chain's CDR3 is CASSYSANSLQPQHF. CDR3 sequence (DNA): TGTGCCAGCAGTTACTCCGCGAACTCTTTACAGCCCCAGCATTTT.

V and J are TRBV27 and TRBJ1-1; TRBD1 might be the D (5 bases). Deletions cut 5 bases from V and 1 base from J, with 8 bases between. There are 13 residues in the CDR3. Germline CDR1 MNHEY, CDR2 SMNVEV (reference sequence). The CDR3 nucleotides are TGTGCCAGCAGTCCTCAGGGGAACACTGAAGCTTTCTTT. It codes for CASSPQGNTEAFF.

This chain links TRBV6-2 or TRBV6-3 with TRBJ2-7, with a possible D match to TRBD1 (5 bases). Trimming left V 5 bases short and J 6 bases short, with 20 bases between. Germline V gene sequence: CDR1 MNHEY, CDR2 SVGEGT. The CDR3 is made up of 15 amino acids. This chain's CDR3 is CASSPLQGNVFEQYF. CDR3 nucleotides: TGTGCCAGCAGTCCGCTTCAGGGCAATGTCTTCGAGCAGTACTTC.

The rearrangement joins TRBV9 to TRBJ2-5, with 10 bases aligning to TRBD1. The CDR3 runs 15 residues. Trimming removed 2 bases from V and 5 bases from J; junction bases left unmatched: 6. The germline V gene has CDR1 SGDLS and CDR2 YYNGEE. CDR3 nucleotides: TGTGCCAGCAGCGTCGCGACAGGGGGCTTGGAGACCCAGTACTTC. It yields the protein CASSVATGGLETQYF.

In this sample, this clone turned up once. This sequence joins TRBV4-3 and TRBJ1-4; 8 bases fit TRBD1. The CDR3 sequence is 17 residues long. Trimming took 4 bases from V and 3 from J; bases not matched to a gene: 10. CDR1 LGHNA and CDR2 YSLEER come from the germline V gene. The CDR3 region is CASSRSSRQGSNEKLFF. Here the CDR3 DNA reads TGCGCCAGCAGCCGATCATCCCGACAGGGGTCTAATGAAAAACTGTTTTTT.

V and J are TRBV19 and TRBJ2-1; D is perhaps TRBD2 (5 bases). Germline V CDR1 and CDR2: LNHDA, SQIVND (reference sequence). The CDR3 loop spans 15 amino acids. V lost 6 bases and J 0 bases, leaving 12 bases between the germline ends. The CDR3 sequence: CASRPPGNSYNEQFF. As DNA, the CDR3 is TGTGCCAGTAGACCACCGGGAAACTCCTACAATGAGCAGTTCTTC.

The chain links TRBV2 to TRBJ2-5, with no clear D. In germline, CDR1 is SNHLY, CDR2 FYNNEI. This CDR3 comprises 15 residues. V was clipped by 2 bases and J by 1 base, with 11 bases between them. CDR3 loop: CASSEQSVTQETQYF. CDR3 nucleotides: TGTGCCAGCAGTGAACAGTCCGTAACCCAAGAGACCCAGTACTTC.

The genes are TRBV4-2 and TRBJ1-6, with 9 bases identical to TRBD1. This CDR3 contains 15 residues. Germline trimming cut 4 bases from V and 6 bases from J; bases unmatched to any gene: 4. In germline, CDR1 is LGHNA, CDR2 YNFKEQ. DNA for the CDR3: TGTGCCAGCAGCCCGATGACAGGGGGTAATTCACCCCTCCACTTT. Translating it yields CASSPMTGGNSPLHF.

V is TRBV27 and J is TRBJ2-7; 10 bases line up with TRBD1. Germline V gene data show CDR1 as MNHEY and CDR2 as SMNVEV (reference sequence). The CDR3 covers 14 residues. Unmatched junction bases numbered 6, after V lost 6 bases and J lost 4 bases. The CDR3, as DNA: TGTGCCAGCAGGAGACAGGGGGCCGGATACGAGCAGTACTTC. Its protein is CASRRQGAGYEQYF.

J is TRBJ1-4 and V is TRBV4-3; TRBD1 matches 7 bases. This CDR3 region has 15 residues. Germline lookup yields CDR1 LGHNA and CDR2 YSLEER. Unmatched junction bases numbered 8, after V lost 2 bases and J lost 8 bases. Here the CDR3 reads CASSQTRQGPEKLFF. CDR3 DNA sequence: TGCGCCAGCAGCCAAACTAGACAGGGACCCGAAAAACTGTTTTTT.

The genes are TRBV9 and TRBJ1-1; the D gene is possibly TRBD1 (6 bases). This CDR3 comprises 16 residues. Germline V gene sequence: CDR1 SGDLS, CDR2 YYNGEE. V lost 3 bases and J 1 base, leaving 16 bases between the germline ends. CDR3 region: CASSARGHSGNTEAFF. CDR3 coding DNA: TGTGCCAGCAGCGCGAGGGGACATTCCGGGAACACTGAAGCTTTCTTT.

This chain uses TRBV9 with TRBJ1-1, with D tentatively TRBD1 (6 bases). V dropped 7 bases and J dropped 2 bases, with 15 bases sitting between them. The CDR3 has 14 residues. Germline V lookup: CDR1 SGDLS, CDR2 YYNGEE. As DNA, the CDR3 is TGTGCCAGCTCCCCAGTGGGACAAAACACTGAAGCTTTCTTT. Protein product: CASSPVGQNTEAFF. The full variable domain, completed using reference TRBV9 and TRBJ1-1, is DSGVTQTPKHLITATGQRVTLRCSPRSGDLSVYWYQQSLDQGLQFLIQYYNGEERAKGNILERFSAQQFPDLHSELNLSSLELGDSALYFCASSPVGQNTEAFFGQGTRLTVV.

This clone was observed a single time. V is TRBV19 and J is TRBJ1-6; 7 positions agree with TRBD1. V dropped 10 bases and J dropped 7; count of bases not matched to a gene: 7. The CDR3 runs to 13 residues. The germline CDR1 and CDR2 sequences are LNHDA and SQIVND (reference sequence). The CDR3 sequence is CATRQGANSPLHF. CDR3 DNA: TGTGCCACCCGACAGGGAGCAAATTCACCCCTCCACTTT. Combining the CDR3 with reference TRBV19 and TRBJ1-6 gives the whole variable domain DGGITQSPKYLFRKEGQNVTLSCEQNLNHDAMYWYRQDPGQGLRLIYYSQIVNDFQKGDIAEGYSVSREKKESFPLTVTSAQKNPTAFYLCATRQGANSPLHFGNGTRLTVT.

The J gene is TRBJ2-3, the V gene TRBV9, with 10 positions matching TRBD2. Germline values: CDR1 SGDLS, CDR2 YYNGEE. V lost 3 bases to trimming and J lost 4 bases; unmatched junction nucleotides: 8. The CDR3 runs to 16 residues. CDR3 in DNA: TGTGCCAGCAGCGGCGAAGCGGGAGGGCCATCAGATACGCAGTATTTT. This codes for CASSGEAGGPSDTQYF.

The chain joins TRBV6-2 or TRBV6-3 to TRBJ1-2, with TRBD1 identical over 9 bases. Germline loops: CDR1 MNHEY, CDR2 SVGEGT. This CDR3 region has 17 residues. V was pared by 0 bases and J by 8 bases, with 13 bases of the junction left unmatched. The CDR3 here is CASSYSLPGQGVGGYTF. CDR3 DNA sequence: TGTGCCAGCAGTTACTCACTACCGGGACAGGGAGTCGGAGGCTACACCTTC.

The rearrangement links TRBV10-3 to TRBJ2-5; a possible D gene is TRBD2 (5 bases). V gave up 2 bases and J gave up 5 bases, with 9 bases separating them. CDR1 and CDR2 from the germline V gene are ENHRY and SYGVKD. The CDR3 has 13 amino acids. The DNA for the CDR3 is TGTGCCATCAGTGAGCGGGAAGGGGAGACCCAGTACTTC. Encoded protein: CAISEREGETQYF.

The V call is TRBV5-6, the J call TRBJ1-4; 8 nucleotides match TRBD1. CDR3 length equals 15 residues. Germline V CDR1 and CDR2: SGHDT, YYEEEE. V lost 4 bases and J lost 7; bases outside the gene matches: 9. CDR3 amino acids: CASSHPTGDIEKLFF. The DNA for the CDR3 is TGTGCCAGCAGCCACCCGACAGGGGACATTGAAAAACTGTTTTTT.

The rearrangement joins TRBV18 to TRBJ2-2; D is undetermined. The CDR3 spans 14 residues. V lost 1 base, J lost 2 bases, and 5 bases lay in between. Germline loops: CDR1 KGHSH, CDR2 LQKENI. The CDR3 protein is CASSPLHNTGELFF. CDR3 DNA sequence: TGTGCCAGCTCACCACTACATAACACCGGGGAGCTGTTTTTT.

The rearrangement uses TRBV14 and TRBJ1-6; the D gene is possibly TRBD1 (5 bases). The CDR3 length is 15 residues. V lost 3 bases and J lost 8, with 14 bases in between. CDR1 and CDR2 (germline): SGHDN, FVKESK. CDR3 sequence reads: CASSQGLRLDSPLHF. As DNA, the CDR3 is TGTGCCAGCAGCCAGGGACTTCGGTTGGATTCACCCCTCCACTTT.